This T cell receptor (beta chain) was observed in a study of CD8+CD57+ T cells in acquired aplastic anemia. Study context: Sorting CD4+ and CD8+ cells gave DNA averaging around 3 ug. Overall study results and limits: The study identified twenty-nine CD8+ CDR3 sequences shared by patients and controls. Patients showed no significant difference from controls in CD8+ Simpson's diversity.

The study profiled TCR beta VDJ and CDR3 using genomic DNA as template. TCRdb independently ran MiXCR on the reads; one entry per CDR3 protein. The repertoire holds roughly 170,000 distinct CDR3 sequences, with almost 50% as singletons. V lost 0 bases and J 8 bases, leaving 8 bases between the germline ends. The CDR3 runs 11 residues. Germline V CDR1 and CDR2: GTSNPN, SVGIG (reference sequence). Sequencing involved patients with CD8+CD57+ cell expansion previously shown by flow cytometry. Patients uniformly had severe acquired aplastic anemia. On this clonotype itself: Its antigen remains unidentified.

The specimen sequenced was sorted CD4+, CD8+, or CD8+CD57+ T cells (not recorded which) from PBMCs. The sequence was collected from a human donor with aplastic anemia. The chain has TRBV30 and TRBJ2-7; D may be TRBD1 (6 bases). CDR3 region: CAWSVQGKQYF. The CDR3 DNA sequence: TGTGCCTGGAGTGTACAGGGCAAGCAGTACTTC.